The TCR beta chain under discussion was sequenced for a study of blood T cells in healthy people across ages (dated by TCRdb to between 2014 and 2016). Context from the whole study: In model experiments, template switching captured about one uniquely barcoded TCR beta cDNA molecule for every two T cells. Age-related changes in TCR beta repertoire diversity were measured in the study by deep sequencing normalized with unique cDNA molecular identifiers. To avoid experimental bias, donors of different ages were distributed randomly across sequencing lanes. The donors were divided into four age groups: young (average approximately 16 years), middle-aged (approximately 39), aged (roughly 60) and long-lived (82). The study analyzed two additional independent replicas of 1 million unique cDNA reads from the same blood draw for two donors, one aged 18 to 30 and one aged 80 or older.

On the study overall, not on this receptor specifically: Because the CMV infection status of the donors was unknown, age-related changes in expanded clonotypes may potentially have been confounded. Compared with the aged group, the long-lived group had more naive CD4+ T cells, fewer expanded clones and increased TCR diversity, suggesting age selection. Estimates of total diversity from one million sequenced T cells were regarded as lower bounds and underestimates. The percentage of naive T cells measured by flow cytometry correlated strongly with observed TCR beta diversity. Because profiling used bulk unsorted PBMCs, naive and antigen-experienced compartments could not be compared conclusively. Observed TCR beta diversity per million T cells fell roughly linearly with age, and a significant reduction was already apparent by age roughly 41.

The library was made by 5' RACE. Sequencer: Illumina HiSeq 2500. A second 7 to 11 cycle PCR used a sample-barcoded 5' primer and a J-beta primer mix. A template-switch 5' adaptor carrying 12 random nucleotides introduced a unique molecular identifier onto each TCR beta cDNA molecule. At least 3 million CDR3-containing paired-end reads were obtained from each sample. All of the RNA was converted into first-strand cDNA using the Mint cDNA synthesis kit, with a TRBC-specific oligonucleotide serving as the primer. All cDNA was treated with uracil-DNA glycosylase and then went through a first 18-cycle PCR with the universal primers M1SS and BC2_uni_R. The paper's data handling went like this. For normalization, 1 million high-quality reads were randomly selected from each sample, with every read carrying a distinct molecular identifier. Reads with shared molecular identifiers were discarded instead of being binned into consensus sequences. MiTCR, with a Q25 quality threshold and the strictest error-elimination algorithm, was used for CDR3 identification, clonotype clustering and error correction. Lower-bound total TCR beta diversity was estimated with a nonparametric unseen species model using Euler transformation. TCRdb cleaned the public reads at Q25 with fastp, built clones with MiXCR and kept in-frame beta chains. A single entry per CDR3 protein holds the most common genes and DNA from its merged rows. The V and J calls and clone size come from TCRdb's table, not from the authors' own analysis. The sample table holds 550,000 to 800,000 distinct CDR3 sequences, of which approximately 30% were seen once. In total, the top ten clones hold 15% to 19% of the sample.

This clonotype was counted a few times. What this receptor recognizes is not known. A much bigger clone sits one base away, suggesting this may be a read error. Spanning cysteine to phenylalanine, the CDR3 consists of 14 amino acids. Here the CDR3 DNA is all that survives: 42 bases in frame from base 1. Systemically healthy Caucasian individuals from Russia, around 39 in total and aged about 6 to 90 years, were included as donors. Approximately 9 milliliters of peripheral blood were collected from each donor into EDTA-treated Vacutainer tubes. Ficoll-Paque density-gradient centrifugation was used to isolate PBMCs, with at least 6.5 million obtained per sample. Trizol reagent was used to extract total RNA from the PBMCs, yielding at least 6 micrograms per sample. For every donor, an aliquot of PBMCs went through flow cytometry to measure the percentages of naive CD45RAhigh/CD27high T cells.

Sequenced sample: blood. The V and J segments used are TRBV12-3 or TRBV12-4 and TRBJ1-2, with TRBD1 as a weak D call on 5 bases. This receptor was taken from a woman of 80 years or more in good health. Donor details come from another sample of the same person, matched by shared clones. DNA sequence: TGTGCCAGCAGTAATTCCGGGACGGACTATGACTACACCTTC. Its product reads: CASSNSGTDYDYTF.